The TCR beta chain under discussion was sequenced for a study of blood T cell repertoires in COVID-19. Study-wide background: The origin of the acute and convalescent COVID-19 samples was the United States, Italy and Spain.

The protocol was immunoSEQ multiplex PCR, while the TCRdb copy is restricted to in-frame clones and leaves out a portion. The sample yields some 70,000 clones, roughly 80% seen once. Trimming pared 4 bases from V and 10 bases from J, leaving 17 bases between. The germline V gene has CDR1 MGHRA and CDR2 YSYEKL. The CDR3 loop spans 15 amino acids. Sequenced: peripheral blood. The rearrangement uses TRBV4-1 and TRBJ1-6; D is ambiguous. The TCR comes from a man aged 50 to 60 with COVID-19, enrolled during active disease. Here the CDR3 DNA reads TGCGCCAGCAGCCTCCCTGCAGAGGGCAGATCACCCCTCCACTTT. The encoded protein is CASSLPAEGRSPLHF.